A single sample is the source of the 25 T cell receptor beta chains below, sequenced in a study of T-cell memory formation after mild COVID-19. TCRdb reprocessed the 5' RACE reads via MiXCR and lists one record per CDR3 protein. The sample lists 200,000 to 250,000 distinct CDR3 sequences; less than 20% were seen once. Sequenced: PBMCs or a T cell subset sorted from them (not recorded which). These receptors all stem from an adult woman who had mild COVID-19 (a few samples of this study predate the infection). Cell type and time point are not known.

This clonotype was counted a few times. The chain recombines TRBV5-1 with TRBJ2-3; unclear D gene. Germline lookup yields CDR1 SGHRS and CDR2 YFSETQ. The CDR3 length is 14 residues. Trimming stripped 4 bases from V and 5 bases from J, with 14 bases between. CDR3 residues: CASSDPPGVDTQYF. The CDR3 DNA sequence: TGCGCCAGCAGCGATCCCCCCGGTGTAGATACGCAGTATTTT. Looking up the rest from reference TRBV5-1 and TRBJ2-3 gives the full variable domain: KAGVTQTPRYLIKTRGQQVTLSCSPISGHRSVSWYQQTPGQGLQFLFEYFSETQRNKGNFPGRFSGRQFSNSRSEMNVSTLELGDSALYLCASSDPPGVDTQYFGPGTRLTVL.

This clonotype was picked up many times. V usage is TRBV20-1 and J usage is TRBJ2-3, with no clear D. The V gene lost 0 bases and the J gene lost 2 bases, with 12 bases spanning the gap. Germline V gene lookup returns CDR1 DFQATT and CDR2 SNEGSKA (reference sequence). This CDR3 region has 15 residues. In DNA form, the CDR3 reads TGCAGTGCTAGAGATCTTAAACAGTTCACAGATACGCAGTATTTT. This translates into CSARDLKQFTDTQYF.

V usage is TRBV5-1 and J usage is TRBJ1-2; 9 bases match TRBD1. The CDR3 has 16 amino acids. The germline gives CDR1 SGHRS, CDR2 YFSETQ. V lost 5 bases, J lost 10 bases, and 18 bases stayed unmatched. The CDR3 nucleotides are TGCGCCAGCAGTCCGGGACAGGGAGGCCTGGGGGGCCTCTACACCTTC. It yields the protein CASSPGQGGLGGLYTF.

This clonotype has a handful of counts. This chain uses TRBV6-2 or TRBV6-3 with TRBJ1-6; D gene ambiguous. The CDR3 consists of 17 residues. Per germline, CDR1 MNHEY and CDR2 SVGEGT. V lost 2 bases, J lost 7 bases, and 18 bases lay in between. The CDR3 reads CASSYIRREIANSPLHF. The CDR3 DNA sequence: TGTGCCAGCAGTTACATCAGGCGGGAAATTGCCAATTCACCCCTCCACTTT.

This clonotype has only a few counts. The V and J genes are TRBV27 and TRBJ1-1; TRBD1 might be the D (5 bases). The CDR3 runs 13 residues. Between the trimmed V and J ends, which lost 6 bases and 6 bases, there was a span of 14 bases. Germline CDR1 reads MNHEY; CDR2 reads SMNVEV (reference sequence). The CDR3 sequence is CASRRPGLSEAFF. The CDR3 nucleotides read TGTGCCAGCAGGAGGCCAGGGCTATCTGAAGCTTTCTTT.

This clonotype was counted only a few times. The J gene is TRBJ2-7, the V gene TRBV7-2, with D perhaps matching TRBD2 (6 bases). CDR1 and CDR2 from the germline V gene are SGHTA and FQGNSA. The CDR3 runs to 14 residues. Trimming shortened V by 5 bases and J by 6 bases, and 17 bases separated the two germline ends. CDR3 DNA sequence: TGTGCCAGCAGCCGAGGGACTGTTCCCGGCGAGCAGTACTTC. This sequence encodes CASSRGTVPGEQYF.

The V and J genes are TRBV7-9 and TRBJ2-7; TRBD1 matches 9 bases. V was clipped by 5 bases and J by 2 bases; unmatched bases: 10. Germline CDR1 is SEHNR and CDR2 is FQNEAQ (reference sequence). CDR3 length: 16 amino acids. DNA for the CDR3: TGTGCCAGCAGCCCCAGATGGGACAGGGAGGCCTACGAGCAGTACTTC. This translates into CASSPRWDREAYEQYF.

The genes are TRBV4-3 and TRBJ2-7; D unresolved. CDR3 length: 14 residues. V gave up 0 bases and J gave up 2 bases, with 8 bases separating them. Germline V lookup: CDR1 LGHNA, CDR2 YSLEER. Written as DNA, the CDR3 is TGCGCCAGCAGCCAAGATTTAACGACCTACGAGCAGTACTTC. This gives the protein CASSQDLTTYEQYF.

The V and J genes are TRBV7-8 and TRBJ1-5, with D unclear. Between the trimmed V and J ends, which lost 2 bases and 5 bases, there was a span of 10 bases. The CDR3 loop spans 14 amino acids. Germline values: CDR1 SGHVS, CDR2 FQNEAQ. In DNA form, the CDR3 reads TGTGCCAGCAGCTTATCAGTTAGGGATCAGCCCCAGCATTTT. This gives the protein CASSLSVRDQPQHF.

There are a few counts of this clonotype. J is TRBJ1-3 and V is TRBV5-1; D ambiguous. The V end lost 4 bases, the J end lost 0 bases, and 14 bases lay between the germline ends. Germline V gene lookup returns CDR1 SGHRS and CDR2 YFSETQ. CDR3 length equals 16 residues. The CDR3 loop reads CASSRTVRSSGNTIYF. The CDR3 coding sequence is TGCGCCAGCAGCCGGACGGTGAGGAGCTCTGGAAACACCATATATTTT. The entire variable domain, with the rest obtained from reference TRBV5-1 and TRBJ1-3, is as follows: KAGVTQTPRYLIKTRGQQVTLSCSPISGHRSVSWYQQTPGQGLQFLFEYFSETQRNKGNFPGRFSGRQFSNSRSEMNVSTLELGDSALYLCASSRTVRSSGNTIYFGEGSWLTVV.

This clonotype has just a few counts. The gene calls are TRBV5-1 and TRBJ2-5, with no clear D. Trimming removed 2 bases at V and 9 bases at J, with 17 bases between. Germline CDR1 SGHRS, CDR2 YFSETQ. The CDR3 covers 14 residues. CDR3 coding DNA: TGCGCCAGCAGCTTTGACCCTACTAAGAGTCCCCAGTACTTC. Translation: CASSFDPTKSPQYF.

The chain combines TRBV30 with TRBJ2-1; weak D call: TRBD2 (5 bases). This CDR3 comprises 14 residues. V was clipped by 1 base and J by 6 bases, with 13 bases between them. In germline, CDR1 is GTSNPN, CDR2 SVGIG (reference sequence). CDR3 amino acids: CAWSASTITNEQFF. As DNA, the CDR3 is TGTGCCTGGAGTGCCTCGACTATAACCAATGAGCAGTTCTTC.

This chain links TRBV5-1 with TRBJ2-7; D gene ambiguous. V was pared by 4 bases and J by 2 bases, with 16 bases between. Germline CDR1 SGHRS, CDR2 YFSETQ. This CDR3 comprises 15 residues. CDR3 in DNA: TGCGCCAGCAGCAGGAGCCGATACCCCACCTACGAGCAGTACTTC. It translates to CASSRSRYPTYEQYF.

This clonotype was detected a few times. The chain recombines TRBV7-2 with TRBJ2-1; 9 bases are shared with TRBD1. Germline V lookup: CDR1 SGHTA, CDR2 FQGNSA. V gave up 5 bases and J gave up 1 base; unmatched junction bases: 6. The CDR3 has 16 amino acids. Here the CDR3 reads CASSRQGVRSYNEQFF. The DNA for the CDR3 is TGTGCCAGCAGCCGACAGGGGGTACGGTCCTACAATGAGCAGTTCTTC. Full variable domain (missing parts from reference TRBV7-2 and TRBJ2-1): GAGVSQSPSNKVTEKGKDVELRCDPISGHTALYWYRQSLGQGLEFLIYFQGNSAPDKSGLPSDRFSAERTGGSVSTLTIQRTQQEDSAVYLCASSRQGVRSYNEQFFGPGTRLTVL.

This chain uses TRBV5-1 with TRBJ2-7, with D unclear. Between the trimmed V and J ends, which lost 0 bases and 3 bases, there was a span of 10 bases. CDR1 and CDR2 (germline): SGHRS, YFSETQ. The CDR3 totals 14 residues. The CDR3 DNA sequence: TGCGCCAGCAGCTTGGAGGTTGCAGTCTACGAGCAGTACTTC. As protein: CASSLEVAVYEQYF.

The chain is built from TRBV21-1 and TRBJ2-7; TRBD1, as called in the table, went unchecked against the DNA. TRBV21-1 is a listed pseudogene. CDR3 length equals 15 residues. The chain's CDR3 is CASSKQGHSSYEQYF. As DNA, the CDR3 is TGTGCCAGCAGCAAACAGGGACACTCTTCCTACGAGCAGTACTTC.

This clonotype was recorded once. The chain recombines TRBV18 with TRBJ1-2; 7 bases agree with TRBD1. CDR1 is KGHSH, CDR2 LQKENI, per germline. The CDR3 is made up of 17 amino acids. V lost 2 bases to trimming and J lost 1 base; unmatched junction nucleotides: 10. CDR3 DNA: TGTGCCAGCTCACCATTAAACGGGACAGCTCTTAACTATGGCTACACCTTC. The encoded protein is CASSPLNGTALNYGYTF.

In its sample, this clonotype was seen many times. V gene TRBV5-1 combines with J gene TRBJ2-4; no clear D. The CDR3 runs to 14 residues. The V gene lost 0 bases and the J gene lost 1 base, with 5 bases spanning the gap. The germline V gene encodes CDR1 SGHRS and CDR2 YFSETQ. CDR3 region: CASSLAEAKNIQYF. The CDR3 DNA reads as TGCGCCAGCAGCTTGGCCGAGGCCAAAAACATTCAGTACTTC.

V is TRBV5-1 and J is TRBJ1-4, with D perhaps TRBD1 (6 bases). Germline V gives CDR1 SGHRS, CDR2 YFSETQ. There are 14 residues in the CDR3. Trimming stripped 2 bases from V and 5 bases from J, with 10 bases between. The CDR3 nucleotides are TGCGCCAGCAGCTTACAGGGAATAAATGAAAAACTGTTTTTT. Its translation is CASSLQGINEKLFF.

This clonotype was counted between two and nine times. This rearrangement joins TRBV5-1 to TRBJ2-5; 7 bases map to TRBD2. Germline V gives CDR1 SGHRS, CDR2 YFSETQ. The V segment lost 4 bases and the J segment 5 bases; nucleotides outside the gene matches: 8. CDR3 length: 14 amino acids. CDR3 sequence (DNA): TGCGCCAGCAGCACGGGACTAAGCGGGGAGACCCAGTACTTC. It is translated as CASSTGLSGETQYF.

Only a few counts were recorded for this clonotype. The V gene is TRBV5-4, the J gene TRBJ2-6; D is perhaps TRBD1 (6 bases). The CDR3 is 15 amino acids. Germline loops: CDR1 SGHNT, CDR2 YYREEE (reference sequence). V lost 0 bases to trimming and J lost 4 bases, with 8 bases between them. The CDR3 sequence is CASSLGGQGANVLTF. DNA for the CDR3: TGTGCCAGCAGCTTGGGGGGGCAAGGGGCCAACGTCCTGACTTTC.

The V and J genes are TRBV27 and TRBJ2-7, with 7 bases identical to TRBD1. J was trimmed by 1 base and V by 2 bases; bases with no gene match: 20. From germline, CDR1 is MNHEY and CDR2 SMNVEV (reference sequence). The CDR3 consists of 20 residues. CDR3 residues: CASSLISMGPGQRRSYEQYF. The CDR3 DNA is TGTGCCAGCAGTTTAATATCGATGGGCCCGGGACAGAGAAGGTCCTACGAGCAGTACTTC.

The chain couples TRBV7-2 to TRBJ1-3, with TRBD1 matching 7 bases. The CDR3 has 15 residues. Germline V lookup: CDR1 SGHTA, CDR2 FQGNSA. The V gene end was trimmed by 5 bases and the J gene end by 0 bases; junction bases not matched to a gene: 4. The CDR3 region is CASSASGGSGNTIYF. DNA for the CDR3: TGTGCCAGCAGCGCCTCAGGGGGCTCTGGAAACACCATATATTTT.

The V gene is TRBV20-1, the J gene TRBJ2-1, with TRBD2 identical over 8 bases. J gave up 3 bases and V 0 bases, and 10 bases lay outside the gene matches. CDR1 is DFQATT, CDR2 SNEGSKA, per germline (reference sequence). CDR3 length equals 17 residues. CDR3 loop: CSARDPRTSGVYNEQFF. In nucleotides, the CDR3 is TGCAGTGCTAGAGATCCCCGAACTAGCGGAGTCTACAATGAGCAGTTCTTC.

The genes are TRBV6-5 and TRBJ1-6, with a possible D match to TRBD1 (6 bases). Per the germline V gene, CDR1 is MNHEY and CDR2 is SVGAGI. There are 17 residues in the CDR3. Trimming removed 2 bases from V and 0 bases from J, with 11 bases in between. CDR3 DNA sequence: TGTGCCAGCAGTTACAGACGACAGGTCTCCTATAATTCACCCCTCCACTTT. Protein: CASSYRRQVSYNSPLHF.